A selection of T cell receptor beta chains follows, all from one sample in a study of blood T cell repertoires in COVID-19. Sequenced by immunoSEQ multiplex PCR; TCRdb stores in-frame clones only, minus some. The profile shows approximately 74,000 clones, approximately 84% of them singletons. The sequencing sample was made of peripheral blood. The receptors originated from a man in his 70s with acute or convalescent COVID-19. Both conserved end residues are part of each CDR3. Fields, in order: J gene, clone size, D gene, V gene, CDR3 protein, CDR3 DNA. A D gene is named only where the DNA matches it firmly. Clone sizes are given selectively: once, few, many, or a class where the clone is expanded.

j_gene: TRBJ2-1; abundance: .; d_gene: TRBD2; v_gene: TRBV10-3; CDR3aa: CAISPGTSGKGNEQFF; CDR3nt: TGTGCCATCAGCCCGGGTACTAGCGGGAAAGGGAATGAGCAGTTCTTC
j_gene: TRBJ2-1; abundance: few; d_gene: TRBD2; v_gene: TRBV7-6; CDR3aa: CASSLLAGAYNEQFF; CDR3nt: TGTGCCAGCAGCCTCCTAGCGGGAGCTTACAATGAGCAGTTCTTC
j_gene: TRBJ2-5; abundance: few; d_gene: .; v_gene: TRBV6-6; CDR3aa: CASRTIPQETQYF; CDR3nt: TGTGCCAGCAGGACTATTCCTCAGGAGACCCAGTACTTC
j_gene: TRBJ2-3; abundance: .; d_gene: .; v_gene: TRBV11-2; CDR3aa: CASSLREVADTDTQYF; CDR3nt: TGTGCCAGCAGCTTAAGAGAGGTAGCGGACACAGATACGCAGTATTTT
j_gene: TRBJ2-1; abundance: .; d_gene: TRBD1; v_gene: TRBV29-1; CDR3aa: CSVSGTGTSYNEQFF; CDR3nt: TGCAGCGTTTCCGGGACAGGGACTTCCTACAATGAGCAGTTCTTC
j_gene: TRBJ1-2; abundance: .; d_gene: TRBD1; v_gene: TRBV6-6; CDR3aa: CASSRRDRGNYGYTF; CDR3nt: TGTGCCAGCAGCCGCCGGGACAGGGGAAACTATGGCTACACCTTC
j_gene: TRBJ2-7; abundance: .; d_gene: TRBD1; v_gene: TRBV10-3; CDR3aa: CAISPDRGSYEQYF; CDR3nt: TGTGCCATCAGCCCCGACAGGGGGAGCTACGAGCAGTACTTC
j_gene: TRBJ2-5; abundance: .; d_gene: .; v_gene: TRBV6-6; CDR3aa: CASMRGLAETQYF; CDR3nt: TGTGCCAGCATGCGGGGGCTTGCGGAGACCCAGTACTTC
j_gene: TRBJ2-7; abundance: .; d_gene: .; v_gene: TRBV27; CDR3aa: CASSLSGIVSYEQYF; CDR3nt: TGTGCCAGCAGTTTATCCGGGATCGTATCCTACGAGCAGTACTTC
j_gene: TRBJ2-1; abundance: once; d_gene: .; v_gene: TRBV5-6; CDR3aa: CASSYQRGTSYNEQFF; CDR3nt: TGTGCCAGCAGCTACCAAAGGGGTACCTCCTACAATGAGCAGTTCTTC
j_gene: TRBJ2-1; abundance: .; d_gene: TRBD2; v_gene: TRBV15; CDR3aa: CATSRGLAEREQFF; CDR3nt: TGTGCCACCAGCAGAGGACTAGCGGAACGAGAGCAGTTCTTC
j_gene: TRBJ1-4; abundance: .; d_gene: .; v_gene: TRBV20-1; CDR3aa: CSAQGTRLFF; CDR3nt: TGCAGTGCGCAGGGGACCCGGCTGTTTTTT
j_gene: TRBJ1-2; abundance: few; d_gene: .; v_gene: TRBV6-5; CDR3aa: CASSSRGGGYTF; CDR3nt: TGTGCCAGCAGTTCGAGGGGAGGCGGCTACACCTTC
j_gene: TRBJ1-1; abundance: .; d_gene: .; v_gene: TRBV6-2/TRBV6-3; CDR3aa: CASSLHSALNTEAFF; CDR3nt: TGTGCCAGTAGTTTGCACAGTGCCTTGAACACTGAAGCTTTCTTT
j_gene: TRBJ2-2; abundance: .; d_gene: TRBD2; v_gene: TRBV4-1; CDR3aa: CASSQWGLAGGLGGELFF; CDR3nt: TGCGCCAGCAGCCAATGGGGACTAGCGGGGGGTCTGGGCGGGGAGCTGTTTTTT
j_gene: TRBJ1-3; abundance: .; d_gene: .; v_gene: TRBV28; CDR3aa: CAGEGEGPSGNTIYF; CDR3nt: TGTGCTGGGGAAGGGGAGGGCCCCTCTGGAAACACCATATATTTT
j_gene: TRBJ2-7; abundance: .; d_gene: TRBD2; v_gene: TRBV9; CDR3aa: CASSVGPAGGSEQYF; CDR3nt: TGTGCCAGCAGCGTAGGACCAGCGGGAGGCAGTGAGCAGTACTTC
j_gene: TRBJ2-3; abundance: .; d_gene: .; v_gene: TRBV7-8; CDR3aa: CASTDRTAASTDTQYF; CDR3nt: TGTGCCAGCACCGACCGGACAGCCGCTAGCACAGATACGCAGTATTTT
j_gene: TRBJ2-2; abundance: few; d_gene: .; v_gene: TRBV28; CDR3aa: CASSLAPPRGNTGELFF; CDR3nt: TGTGCCAGCAGTTTAGCCCCCCCCAGGGGGAACACCGGGGAGCTGTTTTTT
j_gene: TRBJ2-1; abundance: few; d_gene: .; v_gene: TRBV20-1; CDR3aa: CSANRANEQFF; CDR3nt: TGCAGTGCTAACAGGGCCAATGAGCAGTTCTTC
j_gene: TRBJ1-2; abundance: .; d_gene: .; v_gene: TRBV19; CDR3aa: CASRREQTYGYTF; CDR3nt: TGTGCCAGTCGACGGGAGCAAACTTATGGCTACACCTTC
j_gene: TRBJ2-6; abundance: .; d_gene: TRBD1; v_gene: TRBV2; CDR3aa: CASRGTGTGRGANVLTF; CDR3nt: TGTGCCAGCAGGGGCACCGGGACAGGGAGAGGGGCCAACGTCCTGACTTTC
j_gene: TRBJ1-3; abundance: .; d_gene: .; v_gene: TRBV19; CDR3aa: CASSVDRSSGNTIYF; CDR3nt: TGTGCCAGTAGTGTGGACAGAAGCTCTGGAAACACCATATATTTT
j_gene: TRBJ2-3; abundance: .; d_gene: TRBD1; v_gene: TRBV5-4; CDR3aa: CASSFKTGTDTQYF; CDR3nt: TGTGCCAGCAGCTTTAAGACAGGGACAGATACGCAGTATTTT
j_gene: TRBJ2-5; abundance: .; d_gene: TRBD2; v_gene: TRBV9; CDR3aa: CASSVGLAGAETQYF; CDR3nt: TGTGCCAGCAGCGTAGGACTAGCGGGAGCAGAGACCCAGTACTTC
j_gene: TRBJ2-5; abundance: .; d_gene: .; v_gene: TRBV28; CDR3aa: CASTDRGSGSPRETQYF; CDR3nt: TGTGCCAGCACCGACCGGGGGTCTGGCTCGCCACGAGAGACCCAGTACTTC
j_gene: TRBJ1-2; abundance: .; d_gene: TRBD1; v_gene: TRBV25-1; CDR3aa: CASSEAGGNYGYTF; CDR3nt: TGTGCCAGCAGCGAGGCAGGGGGGAACTATGGCTACACCTTC
j_gene: TRBJ1-2; abundance: .; d_gene: .; v_gene: TRBV6-5; CDR3aa: CATGESGYTF; CDR3nt: TGTGCAACCGGGGAGTCTGGCTACACCTTC
j_gene: TRBJ2-7; abundance: .; d_gene: .; v_gene: TRBV12-3/TRBV12-4; CDR3aa: CASSLGRGEQYF; CDR3nt: TGTGCCAGCAGTTTGGGAAGGGGAGAGCAGTACTTC
j_gene: TRBJ2-5; abundance: .; d_gene: TRBD1; v_gene: TRBV6-6; CDR3aa: CASSYRPGGIETQYF; CDR3nt: TGTGCCAGCAGTTACCGCCCAGGGGGTATTGAGACCCAGTACTTC
j_gene: TRBJ2-1; abundance: .; d_gene: .; v_gene: TRBV24-1; CDR3aa: CATSRGNEQFF; CDR3nt: TGTGCCACCAGTAGGGGTAATGAGCAGTTCTTC
j_gene: TRBJ1-2; abundance: .; d_gene: .; v_gene: TRBV2; CDR3aa: CASSGGHRGGYTF; CDR3nt: TGTGCCAGCAGTGGGGGCCACCGAGGTGGCTACACCTTC
j_gene: TRBJ1-1; abundance: many; d_gene: .; v_gene: TRBV6-5; CDR3aa: CASIQDPGNGEAFF; CDR3nt: TGTGCCAGCATTCAGGATCCGGGGAACGGTGAAGCTTTCTTT
j_gene: TRBJ2-1; abundance: .; d_gene: .; v_gene: TRBV5-1; CDR3aa: CASSSGVVLGNNEQFF; CDR3nt: TGCGCCAGCAGCTCTGGAGTGGTATTAGGAAACAATGAGCAGTTCTTC
j_gene: TRBJ2-3; abundance: .; d_gene: TRBD2; v_gene: TRBV3-1/TRBV3-2; CDR3aa: CASSLRLAGGDTQYF; CDR3nt: TGTGCCAGCAGCCTCCGACTAGCTGGAGGGGATACGCAGTATTTT
j_gene: TRBJ1-2; abundance: .; d_gene: TRBD1; v_gene: TRBV30; CDR3aa: CAWGSDRGDYGYTF; CDR3nt: TGTGCCTGGGGAAGCGACAGGGGGGACTATGGCTACACCTTC
j_gene: TRBJ2-7; abundance: .; d_gene: .; v_gene: TRBV10-3; CDR3aa: CAIRLAPSYEQYF; CDR3nt: TGTGCCATCAGGCTAGCACCCTCCTACGAGCAGTACTTC
j_gene: TRBJ1-5; abundance: .; d_gene: TRBD1; v_gene: TRBV7-2; CDR3aa: CASSPGTANQPQHF; CDR3nt: TGTGCCAGCAGCCCAGGGACAGCTAATCAGCCCCAGCATTTT
j_gene: TRBJ2-1; abundance: .; d_gene: .; v_gene: TRBV11-3; CDR3aa: CASSRRDNEQFF; CDR3nt: TGTGCCAGCAGCCGTCGGGACAATGAGCAGTTCTTC
j_gene: TRBJ1-4; abundance: once; d_gene: .; v_gene: TRBV19; CDR3aa: CASSTRQATNEKLFF; CDR3nt: TGTGCCAGTAGTACGCGACAGGCAACTAATGAAAAACTGTTTTTT
j_gene: TRBJ2-5; abundance: .; d_gene: .; v_gene: TRBV7-9; CDR3aa: CASSPGDRPEMETQYF; CDR3nt: TGTGCCAGCAGCCCAGGAGACAGGCCAGAGATGGAGACCCAGTACTTC
j_gene: TRBJ2-2; abundance: .; d_gene: TRBD1; v_gene: TRBV19; CDR3aa: CASSTHGQGSTGELFF; CDR3nt: TGTGCCAGTAGTACACATGGACAGGGGAGCACCGGGGAGCTGTTTTTT
j_gene: TRBJ2-3; abundance: .; d_gene: .; v_gene: TRBV7-3; CDR3aa: CASSSERGTQYF; CDR3nt: TGTGCCAGCAGCTCGGAACGGGGTACGCAGTATTTT
j_gene: TRBJ1-6; abundance: .; d_gene: .; v_gene: TRBV7-9; CDR3aa: CASSQAGSPLHF; CDR3nt: TGTGCCAGCTCCCAGGCGGGTTCACCCCTCCACTTT
j_gene: TRBJ2-3; abundance: .; d_gene: TRBD2; v_gene: TRBV15; CDR3aa: CATSRTSGGNSDTQYF; CDR3nt: TGTGCCACCAGCAGGACTAGCGGGGGGAACTCGGATACGCAGTATTTT
j_gene: TRBJ1-2; abundance: .; d_gene: .; v_gene: TRBV25-1; CDR3aa: CASSELVGYTF; CDR3nt: TGTGCCAGCAGTGAACTCGTGGGCTACACCTTC
j_gene: TRBJ2-3; abundance: .; d_gene: TRBD2; v_gene: TRBV7-3; CDR3aa: CASSLIAGGLDTQYF; CDR3nt: TGTGCCAGCAGCTTAATAGCGGGGGGGCTCGATACGCAGTATTTT
j_gene: TRBJ2-7; abundance: .; d_gene: TRBD2; v_gene: TRBV28; CDR3aa: CASSSPSLAGVSYEQYF; CDR3nt: TGTGCCAGCAGTTCCCCCTCTCTAGCGGGGGTCTCCTACGAGCAGTACTTC
j_gene: TRBJ1-2; abundance: .; d_gene: .; v_gene: TRBV28; CDR3aa: CASSLGGSPAAFYTF; CDR3nt: TGTGCCAGCAGTTTGGGGGGGTCCCCCGCCGCTTTTTACACCTTC
j_gene: TRBJ2-7; abundance: .; d_gene: .; v_gene: TRBV19; CDR3aa: CASSPPRGFSYEQYF; CDR3nt: TGTGCCAGTAGTCCCCCTCGGGGTTTCTCCTACGAGCAGTACTTC
j_gene: TRBJ1-2; abundance: few; d_gene: .; v_gene: TRBV2; CDR3aa: CASRTRQEVLYF; CDR3nt: TGTGCCAGCAGGACTCGACAGGAGGTTTTGTACTTC
j_gene: TRBJ1-3; abundance: .; d_gene: TRBD1; v_gene: TRBV3-1/TRBV3-2; CDR3aa: CASSNRQGRAGNTIYF; CDR3nt: TGTGCCAGCAGCAACCGACAGGGGCGGGCTGGAAACACCATATATTTT
j_gene: TRBJ2-1; abundance: .; d_gene: TRBD2; v_gene: TRBV7-7; CDR3aa: CASSSGTSILNEQFF; CDR3nt: TGTGCTAGCAGCTCCGGGACTAGTATTCTGAATGAGCAGTTCTTC